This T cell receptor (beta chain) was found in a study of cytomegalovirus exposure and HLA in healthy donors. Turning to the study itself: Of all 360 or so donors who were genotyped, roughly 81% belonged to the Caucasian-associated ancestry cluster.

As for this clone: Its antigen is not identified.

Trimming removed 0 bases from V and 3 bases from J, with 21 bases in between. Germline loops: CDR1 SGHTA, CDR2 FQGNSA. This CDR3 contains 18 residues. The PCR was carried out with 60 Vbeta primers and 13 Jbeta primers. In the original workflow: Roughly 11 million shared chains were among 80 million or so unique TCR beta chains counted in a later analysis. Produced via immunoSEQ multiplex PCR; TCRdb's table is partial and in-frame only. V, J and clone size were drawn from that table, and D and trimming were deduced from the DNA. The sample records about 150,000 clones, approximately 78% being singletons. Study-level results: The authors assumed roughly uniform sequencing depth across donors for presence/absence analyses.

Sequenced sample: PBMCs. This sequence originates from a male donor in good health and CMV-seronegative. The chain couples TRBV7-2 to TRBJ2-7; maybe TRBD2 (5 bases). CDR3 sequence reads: CASSLALIGSSLHYEQYF. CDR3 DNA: TGTGCCAGCAGCTTAGCGCTTATAGGGTCTAGCCTTCACTACGAGCAGTACTTC. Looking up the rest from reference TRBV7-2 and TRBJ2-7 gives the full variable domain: GAGVSQSPSNKVTEKGKDVELRCDPISGHTALYWYRQSLGQGLEFLIYFQGNSAPDKSGLPSDRFSAERTGGSVSTLTIQRTQQEDSAVYLCASSLALIGSSLHYEQYFGPGTRLTVT.